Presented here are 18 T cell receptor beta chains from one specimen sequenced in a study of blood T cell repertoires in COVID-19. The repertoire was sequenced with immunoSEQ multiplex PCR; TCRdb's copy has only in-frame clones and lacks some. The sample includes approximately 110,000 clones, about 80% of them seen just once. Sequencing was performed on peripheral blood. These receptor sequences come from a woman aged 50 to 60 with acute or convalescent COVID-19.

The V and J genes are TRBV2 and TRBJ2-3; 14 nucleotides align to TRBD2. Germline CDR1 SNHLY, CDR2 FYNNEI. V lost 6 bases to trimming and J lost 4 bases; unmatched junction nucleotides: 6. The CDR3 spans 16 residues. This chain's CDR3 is CASSRLAGGQADTQYF. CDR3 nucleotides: TGTGCCAGCAGCAGACTAGCGGGGGGGCAAGCAGATACGCAGTATTTT.

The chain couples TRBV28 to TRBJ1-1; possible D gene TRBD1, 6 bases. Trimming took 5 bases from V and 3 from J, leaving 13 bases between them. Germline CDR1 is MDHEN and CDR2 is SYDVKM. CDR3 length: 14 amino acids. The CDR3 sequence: CASSPYSGDTEAFF. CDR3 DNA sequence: TGTGCCAGCAGTCCATACTCAGGGGACACTGAAGCTTTCTTT.

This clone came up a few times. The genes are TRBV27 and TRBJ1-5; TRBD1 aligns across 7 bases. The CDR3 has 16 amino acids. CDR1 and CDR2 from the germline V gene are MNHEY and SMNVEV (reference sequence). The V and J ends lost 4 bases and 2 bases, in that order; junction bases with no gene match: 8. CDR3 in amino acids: CASSSTGEEGNQPQHF. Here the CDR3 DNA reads TGTGCCAGCAGTTCAACAGGGGAGGAAGGCAATCAGCCCCAGCATTTT.

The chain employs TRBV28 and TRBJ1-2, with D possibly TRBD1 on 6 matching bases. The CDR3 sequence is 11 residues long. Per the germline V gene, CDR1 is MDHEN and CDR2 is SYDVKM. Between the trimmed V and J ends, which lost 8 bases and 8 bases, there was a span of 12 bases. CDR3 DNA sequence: TGTGCCAGCGGACAGAGGATCGGCTACACCTTC. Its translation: CASGQRIGYTF.

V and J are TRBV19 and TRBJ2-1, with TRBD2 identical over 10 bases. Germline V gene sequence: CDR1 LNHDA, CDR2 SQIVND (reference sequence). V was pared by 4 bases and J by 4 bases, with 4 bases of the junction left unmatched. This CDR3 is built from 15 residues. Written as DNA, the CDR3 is TGTGCCAGTAGTACAAGCGGGGGGGCGTACAATGAGCAGTTCTTC. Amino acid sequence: CASSTSGGAYNEQFF.

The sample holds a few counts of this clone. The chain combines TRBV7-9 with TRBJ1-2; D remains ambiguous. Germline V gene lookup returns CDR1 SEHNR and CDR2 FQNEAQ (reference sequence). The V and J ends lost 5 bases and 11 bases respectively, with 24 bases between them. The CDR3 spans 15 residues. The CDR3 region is CASSARSSTPGEYTF. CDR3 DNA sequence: TGTGCCAGCAGCGCCCGCTCGTCCACACCTGGGGAGTACACCTTC.

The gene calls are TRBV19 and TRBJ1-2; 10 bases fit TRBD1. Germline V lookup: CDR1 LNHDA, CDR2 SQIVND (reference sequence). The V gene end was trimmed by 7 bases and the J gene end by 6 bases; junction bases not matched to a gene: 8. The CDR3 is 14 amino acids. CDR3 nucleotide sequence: TGTGCCAGTACCCAGCCGGGACAGGGGAATGGCTACACCTTC. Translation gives CASTQPGQGNGYTF.

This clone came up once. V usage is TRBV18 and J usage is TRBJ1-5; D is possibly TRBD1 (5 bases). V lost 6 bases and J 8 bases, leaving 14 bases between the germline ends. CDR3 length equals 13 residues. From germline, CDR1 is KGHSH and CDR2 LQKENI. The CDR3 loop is CASSQQGGEPQHF. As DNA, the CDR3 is TGTGCCAGCTCGCAGCAGGGAGGGGAGCCCCAGCATTTT.

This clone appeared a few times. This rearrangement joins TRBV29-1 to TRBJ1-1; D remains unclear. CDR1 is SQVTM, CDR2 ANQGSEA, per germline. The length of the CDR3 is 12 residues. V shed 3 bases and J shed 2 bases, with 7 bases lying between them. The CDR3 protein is CSVDSLNTEAFF. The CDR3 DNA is TGCAGCGTTGATTCCCTCAACACTGAAGCTTTCTTT.

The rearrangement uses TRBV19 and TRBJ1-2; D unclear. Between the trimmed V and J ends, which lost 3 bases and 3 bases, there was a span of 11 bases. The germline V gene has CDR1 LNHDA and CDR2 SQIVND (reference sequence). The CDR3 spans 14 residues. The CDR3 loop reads CASSMRAPYYGYTF. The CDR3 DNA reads TGTGCCAGTAGTATGAGGGCGCCTTACTATGGCTACACCTTC.

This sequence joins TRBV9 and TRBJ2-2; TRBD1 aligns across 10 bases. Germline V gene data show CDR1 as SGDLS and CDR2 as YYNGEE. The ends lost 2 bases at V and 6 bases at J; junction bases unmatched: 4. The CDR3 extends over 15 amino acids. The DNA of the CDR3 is TGTGCCAGCAGCGTTAGGGACAGGGGATCCGGGGAGCTGTTTTTT. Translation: CASSVRDRGSGELFF.

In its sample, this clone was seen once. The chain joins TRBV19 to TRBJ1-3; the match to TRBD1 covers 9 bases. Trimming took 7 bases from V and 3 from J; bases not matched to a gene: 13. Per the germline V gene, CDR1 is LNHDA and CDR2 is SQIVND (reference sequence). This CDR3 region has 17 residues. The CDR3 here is CASTEGQGKASGNTIYF. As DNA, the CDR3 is TGTGCCAGTACCGAGGGACAGGGAAAAGCTAGTGGAAACACCATATATTTT. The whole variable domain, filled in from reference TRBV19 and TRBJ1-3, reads DGGITQSPKYLFRKEGQNVTLSCEQNLNHDAMYWYRQDPGQGLRLIYYSQIVNDFQKGDIAEGYSVSREKKESFPLTVTSAQKNPTAFYLCASTEGQGKASGNTIYFGEGSWLTVV.

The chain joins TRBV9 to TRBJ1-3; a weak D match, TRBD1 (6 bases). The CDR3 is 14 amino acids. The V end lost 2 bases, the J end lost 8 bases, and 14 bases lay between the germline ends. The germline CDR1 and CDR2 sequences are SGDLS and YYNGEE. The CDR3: CASSVTGLGDTIYF. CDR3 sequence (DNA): TGTGCCAGCAGCGTTACAGGGTTAGGCGACACCATATATTTT.

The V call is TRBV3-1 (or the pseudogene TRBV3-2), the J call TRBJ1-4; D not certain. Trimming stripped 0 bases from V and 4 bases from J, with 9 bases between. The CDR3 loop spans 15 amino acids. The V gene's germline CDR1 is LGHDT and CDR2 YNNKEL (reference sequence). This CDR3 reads CASSQDEGVNEKLFF. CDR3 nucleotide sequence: TGTGCCAGCAGCCAAGACGAGGGAGTTAATGAAAAACTGTTTTTT.

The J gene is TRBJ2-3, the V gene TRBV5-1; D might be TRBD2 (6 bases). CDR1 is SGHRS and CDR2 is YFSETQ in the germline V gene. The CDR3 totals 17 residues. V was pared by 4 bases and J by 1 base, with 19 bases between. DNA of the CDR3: TGCGCCAGCAGCCCGGCCCCGATGGGGGGACGCACAGATACGCAGTATTTT. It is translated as CASSPAPMGGRTDTQYF. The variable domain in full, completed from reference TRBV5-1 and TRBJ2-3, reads KAGVTQTPRYLIKTRGQQVTLSCSPISGHRSVSWYQQTPGQGLQFLFEYFSETQRNKGNFPGRFSGRQFSNSRSEMNVSTLELGDSALYLCASSPAPMGGRTDTQYFGPGTRLTVL.

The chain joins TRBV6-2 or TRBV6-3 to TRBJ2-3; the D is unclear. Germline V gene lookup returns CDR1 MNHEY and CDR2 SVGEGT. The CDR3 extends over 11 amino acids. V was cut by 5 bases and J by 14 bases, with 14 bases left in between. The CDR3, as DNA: TGTGCCAGCAGTAAGTTCGGTGCTATGTATTTT. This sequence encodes CASSKFGAMYF.

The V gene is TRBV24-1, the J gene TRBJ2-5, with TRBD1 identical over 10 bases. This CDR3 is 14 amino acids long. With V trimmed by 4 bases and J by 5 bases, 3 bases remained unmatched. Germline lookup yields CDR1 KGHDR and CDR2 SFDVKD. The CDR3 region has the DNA TGTGCCACCAGTGAAGGGACAGGGGACGAGACCCAGTACTTC. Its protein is CATSEGTGDETQYF.

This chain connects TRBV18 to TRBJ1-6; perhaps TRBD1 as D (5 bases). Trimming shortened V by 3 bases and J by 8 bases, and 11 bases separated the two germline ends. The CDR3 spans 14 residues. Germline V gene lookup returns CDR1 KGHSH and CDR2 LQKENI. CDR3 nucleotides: TGTGCCAGCTCACCCGGGGGTATTGATTCACCCCTCCACTTT. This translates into CASSPGGIDSPLHF.